This T cell receptor beta chain stems from a study of monozygotic twins with inflammatory bowel disease. Worth noting for this clonotype: Antigen specificity is unknown.

Whole-study findings and limits: No separation of different T cell subtypes was possible. The results supported no single strong signal or clonotype associated with IBD. Compared with healthy co-twins, IBD patients showed reduced TCRbeta repertoire diversity by inverse Simpson. Fewer shared clonotypes with others were found in IBD patients than in healthy twins, especially with disease activity.

TCRdb reanalyzed the 5' RACE reads and collapses them to one entry per CDR3 protein, without DNA. This listing includes 200,000 to 250,000 distinct CDR3 sequences. The CDR3 is 14 amino acids. Looked up from germline, CDR1 is SGHRS and CDR2 is YFSETQ. Sequences were obtained from blood. The rearrangement uses TRBV5-1 and TRBJ2-5; the TCRdb call, TRBD1, lacks DNA for checking. This receptor was taken from a human donor with ulcerative colitis or Crohn's disease, or a healthy co-twin of an affected twin (not recorded which). CDR3 protein: CASRYQGAEETQYF.